The 16 T cell receptor beta chains reported below all come from one sample, sequenced in a study of T cells after yellow fever vaccination. From the 5' RACE reads, TCRdb called clonotypes with MiXCR, one entry per CDR3 protein. This table has around 400,000 distinct CDR3 sequences, roughly 11% appearing once. Sequences were derived from PBMCs, sampled on the day of the first yellow fever vaccination. The receptors stem from a man between 18 and 35 years old who received the YFV17D yellow fever vaccine.

This clonotype was seen only a few times. The CDR3 loop reads CASSPRAGKHEQYF. CDR3 bases: TGTGCCAGCAGTCCACGGGCAGGGAAGCACGAGCAGTACTTC. V is TRBV6-1 and J is TRBJ2-7, with D possibly matching TRBD1 (5 bases). CDR3 length equals 14 residues. V gave up 5 bases and J gave up 5 bases, with 16 bases separating them. The germline V gene encodes CDR1 MNHNS and CDR2 SASEGT.

The chain recombines TRBV3-1 with TRBJ2-1, with no clear D. Trimming stripped 1 base from V and 9 bases from J, with 10 bases between. The CDR3 has 13 amino acids. Germline V CDR1 and CDR2: LGHDT, YNNKEL (reference sequence). The CDR3 sequence is CASSQGRRSEQFF. CDR3 nucleotide sequence: TGTGCCAGCAGCCAAGGAAGGCGGAGTGAGCAGTTCTTC.

This clonotype was seen repeatedly, ten times or more. The gene calls are TRBV4-3 and TRBJ2-5, with 12 bases fitting TRBD2. V dropped 2 bases and J dropped 5; count of bases not matched to a gene: 3. The CDR3 has 15 residues. Germline CDR1 is LGHNA and CDR2 is YSLEER. The chain's CDR3 is CASSQLAGGLETQYF. The DNA of the CDR3 is TGCGCCAGCAGCCAACTAGCGGGGGGGCTGGAGACCCAGTACTTC.

This clonotype was detected once. This chain uses TRBV9 with TRBJ2-1; 8 nucleotides agree with TRBD1. Germline V CDR1 and CDR2: SGDLS, YYNGEE. The CDR3 has 16 amino acids. Trimming cost V 4 bases and J 3 bases; bases outside gene matches: 9. DNA for the CDR3: TGTGCCAGCAGCCCCCGTCGGACAGGGCTCTACAATGAGCAGTTCTTC. It translates to CASSPRRTGLYNEQFF.

The chain links TRBV5-1 to TRBJ1-6; possibly TRBD1 for D (6 bases). Germline V CDR1 and CDR2: SGHRS, YFSETQ. Trimming took 0 bases from V and 1 from J, leaving 8 bases between them. This CDR3 is built from 16 residues. Here the CDR3 reads CASSLDRESYNSPLHF. As DNA, the CDR3 is TGCGCCAGCAGCTTGGACAGGGAGTCCTATAATTCACCCCTCCACTTT.

The chain combines TRBV7-2 with TRBJ2-3; TRBD2 agrees at 9 bases. The germline gives CDR1 SGHTA, CDR2 FQGNSA. Trimming at V came to 5 bases and at J to 0 bases, leaving 6 bases not matched to a gene. The CDR3 has 16 residues. The CDR3 DNA is TGTGCCAGCAGCCCTCAAGCGGGGGGAAGCACAGATACGCAGTATTTT. Protein sequence: CASSPQAGGSTDTQYF. The entire variable domain, with the rest obtained from reference TRBV7-2 and TRBJ2-3, is as follows: GAGVSQSPSNKVTEKGKDVELRCDPISGHTALYWYRQSLGQGLEFLIYFQGNSAPDKSGLPSDRFSAERTGGSVSTLTIQRTQQEDSAVYLCASSPQAGGSTDTQYFGPGTRLTVL.

The J gene is TRBJ1-2, the V gene TRBV2; unclear D gene. Looked up from germline, CDR1 is SNHLY and CDR2 is FYNNEI. Trimming pared 6 bases from V and 2 bases from J, leaving 10 bases between. The CDR3 length is 13 residues. The CDR3 loop is CASSFTANYGYTF. In DNA form, the CDR3 reads TGTGCCAGCAGCTTCACTGCCAACTATGGCTACACCTTC.

The rearrangement links TRBV27 to TRBJ2-1; a possible D gene is TRBD2 (7 bases). This CDR3 is 16 amino acids long. Deletions cut 5 bases from V and 8 bases from J, with 22 bases between. The germline V gene encodes CDR1 MNHEY and CDR2 SMNVEV (reference sequence). CDR3 sequence (DNA): TGTGCCAGCAGTCCCCTCCTCGGGGGGCGCTTCGATGAGCAGTTCTTC. Protein: CASSPLLGGRFDEQFF.

This clonotype was counted ten times or more. This sequence joins TRBV28 and TRBJ1-3, with D maybe TRBD1 (5 bases). This CDR3 comprises 15 residues. From germline, CDR1 is MDHEN and CDR2 SYDVKM. V was cut by 6 bases and J by 2 bases, with 14 bases left in between. The chain's CDR3 is CASSLAGAAGNTIYF. The CDR3 DNA reads TGTGCCAGCAGCCTGGCCGGGGCAGCTGGAAACACCATATATTTT.

This sequence joins TRBV6-5 and TRBJ2-3; D is ambiguous. This CDR3 region has 12 residues. Trimming took 4 bases from V and 6 from J, leaving 8 bases between them. CDR1 is MNHEY and CDR2 is SVGAGI in the germline V gene. The CDR3 sequence: CASSSSQDTQYF. CDR3 in DNA: TGTGCCAGCAGTTCCTCTCAGGATACGCAGTATTTT.

The rearrangement joins TRBV12-5 to TRBJ2-1; 7 bases are a match to TRBD1. CDR3 length: 16 residues. V trimming: 0 bases; J trimming: 9 bases; junction bases outside the gene matches: 11. Germline values: CDR1 LGHNT, CDR2 FRNRAP. The CDR3 coding sequence is TGTGCTAGTGGTTTGGTACTAGACAGGGACATCGGTGAGCAGTTCTTC. Its protein product is CASGLVLDRDIGEQFF. Full variable domain (rest looked up from reference TRBV12-5 and TRBJ2-1): DARVTQTPRHKVTEMGQEVTMRCQPILGHNTVFWYRQTMMQGLELLAYFRNRAPLDDSGMPKDRFSAEMPDATLATLKIQPSEPRDSAVYFCASGLVLDRDIGEQFFGPGTRLTVL.

V gene TRBV29-1 combines with J gene TRBJ2-7; D gene ambiguous. The CDR3 length is 14 residues. Trimming left V 1 base short and J 0 bases short, with 10 bases between. Germline V gives CDR1 SQVTM, CDR2 ANQGSEA. The chain's CDR3 is CSVEVRRDSYEQYF. In DNA, the CDR3 is TGCAGCGTTGAAGTCAGAAGGGACTCCTACGAGCAGTACTTC.

The sample holds a few counts of this clonotype. The CDR3 sequence is CASNLGRLGRTDTQYF. The CDR3 DNA sequence: TGCGCCAGCAATCTCGGTCGACTGGGGCGCACAGATACGCAGTATTTT. The V and J genes are TRBV5-1 and TRBJ2-3; maybe TRBD1 (5 bases). Trimming cost V 6 bases and J 1 base, with 18 bases left between them. The CDR3 loop spans 16 amino acids. The germline V gene has CDR1 SGHRS and CDR2 YFSETQ.

The chain carries TRBV2 and TRBJ1-4; D remains unclear. V dropped 3 bases and J dropped 14 bases, with 10 bases sitting between them. The CDR3 consists of 11 residues. Per germline, CDR1 SNHLY and CDR2 FYNNEI. The CDR3 DNA reads TGTGCCAGCAGTGACTCAGTAGTTCTGTTTTTT. Translating gives CASSDSVVLFF.

In this sample, this clonotype turned up a few times. The V gene is TRBV12-3 or TRBV12-4, the J gene TRBJ2-5, with D unresolved. Trimming shortened V by 0 bases and J by 4 bases, and 9 bases separated the two germline ends. The CDR3 sequence is 14 residues long. CDR3 DNA: TGTGCCAGCAGTTTAGCGGCTAGGCGAGAGACCCAGTACTTC. Translating it yields CASSLAARRETQYF.

This clonotype was detected many times. This rearrangement joins TRBV12-3 or TRBV12-4 to TRBJ2-4; D is unresolved. Trimming took off 3 bases at V and 1 base at J, with 4 bases between the two ends. CDR3 size: 13 residues. The CDR3 loop is CASSFRAKNIQYF. Written as DNA, the CDR3 is TGTGCCAGCAGTTTTAGGGCCAAAAACATTCAGTACTTC.